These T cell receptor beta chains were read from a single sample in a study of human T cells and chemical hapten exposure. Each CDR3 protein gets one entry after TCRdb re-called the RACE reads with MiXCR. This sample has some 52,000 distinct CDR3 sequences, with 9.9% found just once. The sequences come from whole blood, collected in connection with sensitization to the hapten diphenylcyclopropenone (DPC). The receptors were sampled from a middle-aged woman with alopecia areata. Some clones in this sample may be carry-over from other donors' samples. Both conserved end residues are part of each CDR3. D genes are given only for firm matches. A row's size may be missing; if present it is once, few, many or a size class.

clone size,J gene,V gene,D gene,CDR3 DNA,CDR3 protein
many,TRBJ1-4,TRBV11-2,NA,TGTGCCAGCAGCTTAGTTGATGTAGGGGAAAAACTGTTTTTT,CASSLVDVGEKLFF
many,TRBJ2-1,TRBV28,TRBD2,TGTGCCACCTATAGCGGGGGGAATGAGCAGTTCTTC,CATYSGGNEQFF
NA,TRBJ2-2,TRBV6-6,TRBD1,TGTGCCAGCACCCGGGACAGGGGTTCCGGGGAGCTGTTTTTT,CASTRDRGSGELFF
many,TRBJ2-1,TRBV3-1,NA,TGTGCCAGCAGCCAAGATTTGGCAGGGCGCTCCTACAATGAGCAGTTCTTC,CASSQDLAGRSYNEQFF
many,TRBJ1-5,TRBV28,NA,TGTGCCAGCAGTTTTGGCCAGCAGCCCCAGCATTTT,CASSFGQQPQHF
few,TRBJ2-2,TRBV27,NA,TGTGCCAGCAGTCACCAGGGGCAGGGTGGCACCGGGGAGCTGTTTTTT,CASSHQGQGGTGELFF
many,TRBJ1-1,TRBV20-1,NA,TGCAGTGCTCCGGGCCTGTGGGCGATGAACACTGAAGCTTTCTTT,CSAPGLWAMNTEAFF
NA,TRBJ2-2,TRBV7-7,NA,TGTGCCACCGAGACAGTGGCCGGGGAGCTGTTTTTT,CATETVAGELFF
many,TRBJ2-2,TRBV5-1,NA,TGCGCCAGCAGCTTGGGGCCCTCCGGGGCGAACACCGGGGAGCTGTTTTTT,CASSLGPSGANTGELFF
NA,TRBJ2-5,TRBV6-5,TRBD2,TGTGCCAGCAGCTGGGAGGGCCGAGAGACCCAGTACTTC,CASSWEGRETQYF
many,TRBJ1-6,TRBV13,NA,TGTGCCAGCAGCTTAGTCCGGGCACCCCTCCACTTT,CASSLVRAPLHF
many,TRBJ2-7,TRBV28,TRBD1,TGTGCCAGCAGTTTCAGGGGGCTAACCTACGAGCAGTACTTC,CASSFRGLTYEQYF
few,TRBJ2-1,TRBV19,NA,TGTGCCAGTAGTATAGATGGGGGCAATGAGCAGTTCTTC,CASSIDGGNEQFF
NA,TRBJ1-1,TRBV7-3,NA,TGTGCCAGCAGCCCCAGGGTGAACACTGAAGCTTTCTTT,CASSPRVNTEAFF
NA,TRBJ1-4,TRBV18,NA,TGTGCCAGCTCACCAGGAGGACAGGAAAAACTGTTTTTT,CASSPGGQEKLFF
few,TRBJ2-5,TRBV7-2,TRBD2,TGTGCCAGCAGCTTAGGTCTAGCGGGGGGGCAAGAGACCCAGTACTTC,CASSLGLAGGQETQYF
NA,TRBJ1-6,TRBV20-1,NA,TGCAGTGCTAGAGGGGACCTTCCTTCGTCACCCCTCCACTTT,CSARGDLPSSPLHF
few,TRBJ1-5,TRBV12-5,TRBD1,TGTGCTAGTGGCCGGGGACAGGCAGACCAGCCCCAGCATTTT,CASGRGQADQPQHF
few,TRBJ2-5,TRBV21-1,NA,TGTGCCAGCATCCACAGGGGGCGCCAAGAGACCCAGTACTTC,CASIHRGRQETQYF
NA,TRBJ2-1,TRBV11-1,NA,TGTGCCAGCAGCTTAGCGAGCAAGTTGCTCCACAATGAGCAGTTCTTC,CASSLASKLLHNEQFF
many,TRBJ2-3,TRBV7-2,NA,TGTGCCAGCAGCCCTCAAGTAGGGGGGCAGGGGGGATATACGCAGTATTTT,CASSPQVGGQGGYTQYF
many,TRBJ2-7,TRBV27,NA,TGTGCCAGCAGCTCACTACGCGAGCAGTACTTC,CASSSLREQYF
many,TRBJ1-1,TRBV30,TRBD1,TGTGCCTGGAGCAGGGGGCTTCGGAACACTGAAGCTTTCTTT,CAWSRGLRNTEAFF
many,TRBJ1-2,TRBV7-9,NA,TGTGCCAGCAGCTTACCAGTACTCTATGGCTACACCTTC,CASSLPVLYGYTF
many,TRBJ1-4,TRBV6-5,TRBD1,TGTGCCAGCAGTCCCCAGGGGGTATTACGGTCGGATGAAAAACTGTTTTTT,CASSPQGVLRSDEKLFF
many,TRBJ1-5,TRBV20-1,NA,TGCAGTGCTCGCCCCCTTGACAGTCCCCCGGGACCCCAGCATTTT,CSARPLDSPPGPQHF
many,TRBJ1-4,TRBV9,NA,TGTGCCAGCAGCGTAGATGGCTCTTGGGAAAAACTGTTTTTT,CASSVDGSWEKLFF
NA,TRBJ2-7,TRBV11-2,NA,TGTGCCAGCAGCCCCCGCTGGGTCGCGGTACCCTACGAGCAGTACTTC,CASSPRWVAVPYEQYF
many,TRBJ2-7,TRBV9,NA,TGTGCCAGCATAGTCTGCGACGAGCAGTACTTC,CASIVCDEQYF
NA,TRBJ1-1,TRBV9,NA,TGTGCCAGCAGCGCCCAGGTTCGGCAGAGCACTGAAGCTTTCTTT,CASSAQVRQSTEAFF
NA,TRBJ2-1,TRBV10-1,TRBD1,TGCGCCAGCAGTGGACAGGGGGCGGGCAATGAGCAGTTCTTC,CASSGQGAGNEQFF
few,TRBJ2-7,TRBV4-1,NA,TGCGCCAGCAGGCTTGAAATGGGTGGCGAGCAGTACTTC,CASRLEMGGEQYF
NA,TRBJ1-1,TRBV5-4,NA,TGTGCCAGCAGTTCCGACCTCGCCTCAGGGAAGGGGAACACTGAAGCTTTCTTT,CASSSDLASGKGNTEAFF
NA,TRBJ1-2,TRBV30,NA,TGTGCCTGGAGCGTAAGTTCGCGGGGCTACACCTTC,CAWSVSSRGYTF
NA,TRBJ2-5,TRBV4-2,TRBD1,TGTGCCAGCAGCCAAGGGCAGGGGGCGAACCAAGAGACCCAGTACTTC,CASSQGQGANQETQYF
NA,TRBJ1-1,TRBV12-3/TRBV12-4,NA,TGTGCCAGCAGTTTAGGAGTCCCCACTGAAGCTTTCTTT,CASSLGVPTEAFF
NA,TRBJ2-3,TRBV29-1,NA,TGCAGCGCTGCTCGTGCCGATACGCAGTATTTT,CSAARADTQYF
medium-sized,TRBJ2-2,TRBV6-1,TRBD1,TGTGCCAGCAAGACAGGGGAGGCCGGGGAGCTGTTTTTT,CASKTGEAGELFF
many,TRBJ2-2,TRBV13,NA,TGTGCCAGCAGCTTAGCGGAATGGAACACCGGGGAGCTGTTTTTT,CASSLAEWNTGELFF
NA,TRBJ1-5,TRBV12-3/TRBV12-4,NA,TGTGCCAGCAGCCGCCTTTTGAGTGAAAGGGGTCAGCCCCAGCATTTT,CASSRLLSERGQPQHF
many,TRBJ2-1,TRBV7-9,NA,TGTGCCAGCGGTGTTCCGGGACCATCGAGTAGTGAGCAGTTCTTC,CASGVPGPSSSEQFF
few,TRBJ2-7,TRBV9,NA,TGTGCCAGCAGCGTCCTACCCGTGGGTCTCAACGAGCAGTACTTC,CASSVLPVGLNEQYF
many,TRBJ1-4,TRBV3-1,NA,TGTGCCAGCAGCGCGTCGGGGGGTTCTCTAGGACTGTTTTTT,CASSASGGSLGLFF
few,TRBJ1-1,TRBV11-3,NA,TGTGCCAGCAGCGCAGTATATGGCACTGAAGCTTTCTTT,CASSAVYGTEAFF
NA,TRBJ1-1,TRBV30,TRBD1,TGTGCCTGGAGCCCTACAGGGGAGGGGGCTTTCTTT,CAWSPTGEGAFF
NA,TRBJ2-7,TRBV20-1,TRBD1,TGCAGTGCTAGAGAGCTGATCCTCGGGACAGTCTCCTACGAGCAGTACTTC,CSARELILGTVSYEQYF
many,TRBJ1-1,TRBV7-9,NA,TGTGCCAGCAGGTCCTCGGGAACTGAAGCTTTCTTT,CASRSSGTEAFF
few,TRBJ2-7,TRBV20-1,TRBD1,TGCAGTGCCGCCAGGGGGTACGAAGGCGAGCAGTACTTC,CSAARGYEGEQYF
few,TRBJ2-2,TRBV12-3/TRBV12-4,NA,TGTGCCAGCAGCCCCCAAAGTACCGGGGAGCTGTTTTTT,CASSPQSTGELFF
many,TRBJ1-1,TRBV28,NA,TGTGCCAGCAGTTTTAGCCGGAACACTGAAGCTTTCTTT,CASSFSRNTEAFF
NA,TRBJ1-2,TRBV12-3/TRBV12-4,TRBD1,TGTGCCAGCAAGTCCATTCGGCAGGGGGCGAGCTATGGCTACACCTTC,CASKSIRQGASYGYTF
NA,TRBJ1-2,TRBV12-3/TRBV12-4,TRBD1,TGTGCCAGCAGTAACCGAGGGGGCTTAGGCTACACCTTC,CASSNRGGLGYTF
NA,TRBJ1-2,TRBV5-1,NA,TGCGCCAGCAGCTTGGTACCCGACGGGATATATGGCTACACCTTC,CASSLVPDGIYGYTF